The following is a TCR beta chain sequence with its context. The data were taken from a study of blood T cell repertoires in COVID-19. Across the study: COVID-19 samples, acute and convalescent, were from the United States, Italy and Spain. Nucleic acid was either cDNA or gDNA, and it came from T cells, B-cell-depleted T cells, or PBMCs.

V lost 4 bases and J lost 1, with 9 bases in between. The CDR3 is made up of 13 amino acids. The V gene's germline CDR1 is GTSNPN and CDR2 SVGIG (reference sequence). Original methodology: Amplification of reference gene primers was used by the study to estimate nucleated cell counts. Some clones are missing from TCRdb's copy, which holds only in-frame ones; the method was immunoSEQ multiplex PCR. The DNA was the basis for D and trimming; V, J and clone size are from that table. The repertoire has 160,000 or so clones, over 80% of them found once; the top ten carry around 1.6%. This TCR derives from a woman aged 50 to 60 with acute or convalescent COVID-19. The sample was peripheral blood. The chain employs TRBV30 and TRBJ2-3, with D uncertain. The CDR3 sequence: CAWKWSGTDTQYF. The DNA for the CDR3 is TGTGCCTGGAAGTGGAGCGGCACAGATACGCAGTATTTT.